Below are 29 T cell receptor beta chains sequenced from a single sample in a study of blood T cell repertoires in COVID-19 (dated by TCRdb to between 2020 and 2021). Library preparation was by the immunoSEQ multiplex PCR assay. TCRdb's version of the immuneACCESS table is confined to in-frame rearrangements and falls short of the full clone set. An unresolved V gene accounts for under half of the shortfall where checked; the remainder is of unknown origin. Recorded for this sample are some 250,000 clones; approximately 88% of them occurred a single time. The ten largest account for about 0.8% of the sample. What was sequenced was peripheral blood. These receptors came from a woman in her 30s with acute or convalescent COVID-19.

A remark on this clone: This sample also contains other DNA sequences that code for the same CDR3. The rearrangement uses TRBV7-2 and TRBJ2-7, with 11 bases identical to TRBD2. The CDR3 is 14 residues long. Germline V CDR1 and CDR2: SGHTA, FQGNSA. The junction had 4 bases not matched to a gene; V was cut back by 5 bases and J by 4 bases. CDR3 DNA: TGTGCCAGCAGCACCACTAGCGGGAGTTACGAGCAGTACTTC. Protein product: CASSTTSGSYEQYF. The variable domain in full, completed from reference TRBV7-2 and TRBJ2-7, reads GAGVSQSPSNKVTEKGKDVELRCDPISGHTALYWYRQSLGQGLEFLIYFQGNSAPDKSGLPSDRFSAERTGGSVSTLTIQRTQQEDSAVYLCASSTTSGSYEQYFGPGTRLTVT.

This clone was counted a single time. This chain uses TRBV21-1 with TRBJ2-6; TRBD1 is the table's D call, not checked against the DNA. TRBV21-1 is an annotated pseudogene. This CDR3 is 17 amino acids long. CDR3 DNA sequence: TGTGCCAGCAGCAAAGGACAGGACAACTCTGGGGCCAACGTCCTGACTTTC. Its translation: CASSKGQDNSGANVLTF.

This sequence joins TRBV20-1 and TRBJ2-7, with 12 bases aligning to TRBD2. Trimming cost V 3 bases and J 6 bases; bases outside gene matches: 12. This CDR3 has 16 amino acids. Germline CDR1 and CDR2: DFQATT and SNEGSKA (reference sequence). CDR3 amino acids: CSASKMGTSGYGEQYF. CDR3 DNA sequence: TGCAGTGCTAGTAAAATGGGGACTAGCGGGTACGGCGAGCAGTACTTC.

The J gene is TRBJ2-5, the V gene TRBV6-2 or TRBV6-3; 8 positions agree with TRBD1. The trim removed 6 bases at V and 5 bases at J, leaving 11 bases unmatched. CDR1 is MNHEY and CDR2 is SVGEGT in the germline V gene. The CDR3 length is 15 residues. The chain's CDR3 is CASSKGETGVETQYF. DNA of the CDR3: TGTGCCAGCAGCAAAGGGGAGACAGGGGTGGAGACCCAGTACTTC.

The chain links TRBV7-9 to TRBJ1-1, with 8 bases lining up with TRBD1. Trimming removed 4 bases from V and 5 bases from J; junction bases left unmatched: 6. CDR3 length: 14 residues. CDR1 SEHNR and CDR2 FQNEAQ come from the germline V gene (reference sequence). CDR3 protein: CASSSRGQGTEAFF. The CDR3 coding sequence is TGTGCCAGCAGCTCCAGGGGGCAGGGGACTGAAGCTTTCTTT.

This rearrangement joins TRBV10-2 to TRBJ2-1; 12 bases are a match to TRBD2. This CDR3 has 15 residues. V trimming: 5 bases; J trimming: 3 bases; junction bases outside the gene matches: 2. CDR1 and CDR2 (germline): WSHSY, SAAADI. The DNA of the CDR3 is TGCGCCAGCAGTCTACTAGCGGGAGGCTACAATGAGCAGTTCTTC. Encoded protein: CASSLLAGGYNEQFF.

This clone was counted a single time. The CDR3 region has the DNA TGCGCCAGCAGCCAAGACCCACTAGCGGATTACAATGAGCAGTTCTTC. Translation gives CASSQDPLADYNEQFF. This chain links TRBV4-3 with TRBJ2-1; 8 positions match TRBD2. With V trimmed by 0 bases and J by 4 bases, 5 bases remained unmatched. Germline lookup yields CDR1 LGHNA and CDR2 YSLEER. The CDR3 is 16 residues long.

This sequence joins TRBV30 and TRBJ1-3, with D uncertain. This CDR3 is 14 amino acids long. Trimming took 1 base from V and 7 from J, leaving 14 bases between them. CDR1 is GTSNPN, CDR2 SVGIG, per germline (reference sequence). CDR3 nucleotides: TGTGCCTGGAGTGATAACTCTCGAGGGAACACCATATATTTT. Translated: CAWSDNSRGNTIYF.

The J gene is TRBJ2-5, the V gene TRBV14, with 7 bases identical to TRBD1. The ends lost 4 bases at V and 5 bases at J; junction bases unmatched: 13. The CDR3 sequence is 16 residues long. CDR1 and CDR2 (germline): SGHDN, FVKESK. The CDR3 DNA is TGTGCCAGCAGCCCGCCGGGTCGGGGACAGATGGAGACCCAGTACTTC. Translated: CASSPPGRGQMETQYF. Variable domain in full (rest from reference TRBV14 and TRBJ2-5): EAGVTQFPSHSVIEKGQTVTLRCDPISGHDNLYWYRRVMGKEIKFLLHFVKESKQDESGMPNNRFLAERTGGTYSTLKVQPAELEDSGVYFCASSPPGRGQMETQYFGPGTRLLVL.

The rearrangement links TRBV7-2 to TRBJ2-5; 7 bases line up with TRBD1. Germline V gene sequence: CDR1 SGHTA, CDR2 FQGNSA. The CDR3 is 15 residues long. The junction had 9 bases not matched to a gene; V was cut back by 5 bases and J by 3 bases. This CDR3 reads CASSPGDRGKETQYF. The DNA for the CDR3 is TGTGCCAGCAGCCCTGGGGACAGAGGTAAAGAGACCCAGTACTTC.

The J gene is TRBJ2-1, the V gene TRBV24-1; TRBD2 aligns across 7 bases. Germline CDR1 and CDR2: KGHDR and SFDVKD. The CDR3 has 17 residues. V was pared by 4 bases and J by 4 bases, with 12 bases of the junction left unmatched. CDR3 protein: CATSDLGLHMNYNEQFF. CDR3 nucleotide sequence: TGTGCCACCAGTGACCTGGGACTACACATGAATTACAATGAGCAGTTCTTC.

This sequence joins TRBV5-6 and TRBJ2-3, with D perhaps TRBD1 (6 bases). The V end lost 1 base, the J end lost 1 base, and 10 bases lay between the germline ends. Germline-derived CDR1 and CDR2 are SGHDT and YYEEEE. The CDR3 runs 15 residues. CDR3 DNA: TGTGCCAGCAGCTTGCCACAGGGTGGCACAGATACGCAGTATTTT. It is translated as CASSLPQGGTDTQYF.

The chain is built from TRBV9 and TRBJ1-5; 9 nucleotides align to TRBD1. The CDR3 is 15 amino acids. Germline values: CDR1 SGDLS, CDR2 YYNGEE. J lost 5 bases, V lost 4 bases, and 7 bases had no gene match. CDR3 nucleotide sequence: TGTGCCAGCAGCCAGACAGGGGGTTGGGATCAGCCCCAGCATTTT. Protein product: CASSQTGGWDQPQHF.

The J gene is TRBJ2-7, the V gene TRBV6-2 or TRBV6-3, with D unclear. Germline assignment: CDR1 MNHEY and CDR2 SVGEGT. V shed 4 bases and J shed 4 bases, with 11 bases lying between them. The CDR3 consists of 13 residues. CDR3 bases: TGTGCCAGCAGTTTACAGACGGATTACGAGCAGTACTTC. This encodes CASSLQTDYEQYF.

The chain combines TRBV3-1 (or the pseudogene TRBV3-2) with TRBJ1-4; 9 bases map to TRBD1. The V gene end was trimmed by 3 bases and the J gene end by 8 bases; junction bases not matched to a gene: 10. This CDR3 is 16 amino acids long. Per the germline V gene, CDR1 is LGHDT and CDR2 is YNNKEL (reference sequence). CDR3 loop: CASSQDTGGLGEKLFF. Written as DNA, the CDR3 is TGTGCCAGCAGCCAGGATACAGGGGGCCTAGGGGAAAAACTGTTTTTT.

This chain joins TRBV6-2 or TRBV6-3 and TRBJ2-7; 7 nucleotides line up with TRBD2. The CDR3 sequence is 16 residues long. Germline CDR1 is MNHEY and CDR2 is SVGEGT. V dropped 0 bases and J dropped 2; count of bases not matched to a gene: 7. The CDR3 protein is CASSYSRTRVAYEQYF. In DNA, the CDR3 is TGTGCCAGCAGTTACTCGAGGACTAGAGTCGCCTACGAGCAGTACTTC.

The chain joins TRBV6-5 to TRBJ2-7; D gene uncertain. V was cut by 0 bases and J by 0 bases, with 12 bases left in between. The CDR3 runs 16 residues. Germline V gene data show CDR1 as MNHEY and CDR2 as SVGAGI. This chain's CDR3 is CASSYSLAGRSYEQYF. Here the CDR3 DNA reads TGTGCCAGCAGTTACTCCCTGGCAGGCCGCTCCTACGAGCAGTACTTC.

This clone was detected once. The chain is built from TRBV10-3 and TRBJ2-1; tentatively, D is TRBD2 (5 bases). Germline V gene sequence: CDR1 ENHRY, CDR2 SYGVKD. V was pared by 11 bases and J by 9 bases, with 17 bases between. CDR3 length: 12 residues. The CDR3 here is CAVEGTSAEQFF. The CDR3 bases are TGTGCCGTAGAGGGTACTAGTGCTGAGCAGTTCTTC.

CDR3 residues: CASSPGTLNTEAFF. In nucleotides, the CDR3 is TGTGCCAGCAGCCCCGGGACACTGAACACTGAAGCTTTCTTT. The V and J genes are TRBV5-4 and TRBJ1-1, with D possibly TRBD1 on 6 matching bases. From germline, CDR1 is SGHNT and CDR2 YYREEE (reference sequence). This CDR3 comprises 14 residues. V gave up 4 bases and J gave up 0 bases, with 10 bases separating them.

This chain connects TRBV27 to TRBJ1-2, with 8 bases matching TRBD1. Germline V gene lookup returns CDR1 MNHEY and CDR2 SMNVEV (reference sequence). This CDR3 region has 13 residues. V lost 6 bases and J lost 4; bases outside the gene matches: 4. CDR3 nucleotides: TGTGCCAGCAGCGACAGGGGAGCCTATGGCTACACCTTC. Its protein is CASSDRGAYGYTF.

The rearrangement uses TRBV29-1 and TRBJ1-1; D is possibly TRBD1 (5 bases). CDR3 length equals 12 residues. Germline CDR1 SQVTM, CDR2 ANQGSEA. With 7 bases removed from V and 6 bases from J, the gap between germline ends came to 15 bases. CDR3 region: CSAARGGSEAFF. Written as DNA, the CDR3 is TGCAGCGCGGCCCGGGGGGGGTCTGAAGCTTTCTTT.

Only a few counts were recorded for this clone. J is TRBJ2-2 and V is TRBV27, with a weak D call TRBD1 (6 bases). Germline lookup yields CDR1 MNHEY and CDR2 SMNVEV (reference sequence). The CDR3 runs 14 residues. Trimming took 6 bases from V and 1 from J, leaving 9 bases between them. CDR3 sequence reads: CASRTGMNTGELFF. CDR3 nucleotides: TGTGCCAGCAGAACAGGGATGAACACCGGGGAGCTGTTTTTT.

J is TRBJ2-6 and V is TRBV25-1; D may be TRBD1 (6 bases). This CDR3 is 15 amino acids long. V lost 3 bases and J 4 bases, leaving 10 bases between the germline ends. CDR1 is MGHDK and CDR2 is SYGVNS in the germline V gene. CDR3 nucleotide sequence: TGTGCCAGCAGTGATTACAGGGCCGGGGCCAACGTCCTGACTTTC. This encodes CASSDYRAGANVLTF. Using reference TRBV25-1 and TRBJ2-6 for the parts outside the CDR3, the full variable domain is EADIYQTPRYLVIGTGKKITLECSQTMGHDKMYWYQQDPGMELHLIHYSYGVNSTEKGDLSSESTVSRIRTEHFPLTLESARPSHTSQYLCASSDYRAGANVLTFGAGSRLTVL.

The chain has TRBV5-1 and TRBJ2-7; TRBD1 agrees at 9 bases. Germline CDR1 is SGHRS and CDR2 is YFSETQ. CDR3 length equals 15 residues. V was pared by 0 bases and J by 4 bases, with 5 bases of the junction left unmatched. CDR3 DNA: TGCGCCAGCAGCTTGGGGGACAGGGTTAGTTACGAGCAGTACTTC. Encoded protein: CASSLGDRVSYEQYF. The full variable domain, with the rest looked up from reference TRBV5-1 and TRBJ2-7, is KAGVTQTPRYLIKTRGQQVTLSCSPISGHRSVSWYQQTPGQGLQFLFEYFSETQRNKGNFPGRFSGRQFSNSRSEMNVSTLELGDSALYLCASSLGDRVSYEQYFGPGTRLTVT.

The chain joins TRBV30 to TRBJ1-5, with a tentative D call TRBD1 (5 bases). The ends were cut back, 0 bases at V and 7 bases at J, with 13 bases in the middle. Germline V gene lookup returns CDR1 GTSNPN and CDR2 SVGIG (reference sequence). The CDR3 spans 14 residues. CDR3 nucleotide sequence: TGTGCCTGGAGTGTGGGTCAGGGTGGCCAGCCCCAGCATTTT. This sequence encodes CAWSVGQGGQPQHF.

In its sample, this clone was seen once. The chain couples TRBV15 to TRBJ2-7, with D perhaps matching TRBD2 (5 bases). This CDR3 contains 15 residues. The V end was cut by 0 bases, the J end by 4 bases, with 13 bases between. Germline CDR1 and CDR2: LNHNV and YYDKDF (reference sequence). The CDR3 loop is CATSRDLPSGYEQYF. The CDR3 DNA sequence: TGTGCCACCAGCAGAGATCTACCCAGCGGATACGAGCAGTACTTC. Filled out from reference TRBV15 and TRBJ2-7, the complete variable domain reads DAMVIQNPRYQVTQFGKPVTLSCSQTLNHNVMYWYQQKSSQAPKLLFHYYDKDFNNEADTPDNFQSRRPNTSFCFLDIRSPGLGDTAMYLCATSRDLPSGYEQYFGPGTRLTVT.

This sequence joins TRBV2 and TRBJ2-2; 7 nucleotides match TRBD1. The CDR3 extends over 14 amino acids. Per germline, CDR1 SNHLY and CDR2 FYNNEI. With V trimmed by 6 bases and J by 3 bases, 4 bases remained unmatched. The CDR3 DNA sequence: TGTGCCAGCAGCCTGGACAGGCACACCGGGGAGCTGTTTTTT. Its protein is CASSLDRHTGELFF.

The chain employs TRBV6-5 and TRBJ2-1, with a tentative D call TRBD2 (6 bases). Trimming stripped 1 base from V and 8 bases from J, with 15 bases between. The germline V gene encodes CDR1 MNHEY and CDR2 SVGAGI. The CDR3 loop spans 15 amino acids. The CDR3 DNA reads as TGTGCCAGCAGTTACTACGACGGGAGTGGAGATGAGCAGTTCTTC. Its protein is CASSYYDGSGDEQFF.

The CDR3 is CASSQDGDTYNEQFF. In nucleotides, the CDR3 is TGCGCCAGCAGCCAAGATGGGGACACCTACAATGAGCAGTTCTTC. This rearrangement joins TRBV4-3 to TRBJ2-1; possible D gene TRBD1, 6 bases. Germline assignment: CDR1 LGHNA and CDR2 YSLEER. The germline V and J ends were trimmed by 0 bases and 2 bases, with 8 bases remaining between them. The CDR3 loop spans 15 amino acids.